The rows below give T cell receptor beta chains drawn from one sample of a study of regulatory T cells in long-lasting Graves disease. Each CDR3 protein is one row after TCRdb ran MiXCR on the multiplex PCR reads. The sample shows 350,000 to 550,000 distinct CDR3 sequences, over 15% of them seen only once. The same data also contributed to another study, on T cells in Graves' hyperthyroidism and ophthalmopathy.

The sequencing here drew on peripheral blood mononuclear cells (PBMCs), taken at new diagnosis, from a patient treated with antithyroid drugs. The receptors derive from a woman aged 18-29 years with Graves disease. Each CDR3 is given with its conserved first and last residue. The D gene is left open where the match is weak. Size is omitted from some rows. Given values are once, few, many or a class for expanded clones.

V gene,clone size,D gene,J gene,CDR3 DNA,CDR3 protein
TRBV19,NA,NA,TRBJ1-5,TGTGCCAGTAGTATGCGGGGGGTTGGCAATCAGCCCCAGCATTTT,CASSMRGVGNQPQHF
TRBV6-2/TRBV6-3,few,NA,TRBJ1-1,TGTGCCAGCAGTTCTCATTTTATTGTTAAGCAGAACACTGAAGCTTTCTTT,CASSSHFIVKQNTEAFF
TRBV4-1,NA,TRBD2,TRBJ2-7,TGCGCCAGCAGCCGAGCTAGCGGACAAACCTACGAGCAGTACTTC,CASSRASGQTYEQYF
TRBV7-9,NA,TRBD2,TRBJ2-1,TGTGCCAGCAGCTTTAGCGGGAGGACCTATGAGCAGTTCTTC,CASSFSGRTYEQFF
TRBV15,few,NA,TRBJ1-5,TGTGCCACCAACCACAGGGATGGCAATCAGCCCCAGCATTTT,CATNHRDGNQPQHF
TRBV3-1,many,NA,TRBJ2-7,TGTGCCAGCAGCCAAGCAGGGGGGGCCTACGAGCAGTACTTC,CASSQAGGAYEQYF
TRBV7-9,many,NA,TRBJ2-1,TGTGCCAGCAGCTTAGCGCTGTGGGAGACCCTGGATGAGCAGTTCTTC,CASSLALWETLDEQFF
TRBV7-9,many,NA,TRBJ2-3,TGTGCCAGCAGCTCAGGTTCGGCAGGGACAGATACGCAGTATTTT,CASSSGSAGTDTQYF
TRBV6-1,few,TRBD1,TRBJ1-2,TGTGCCAGCAGTGACGGACAGGGCTATGGCTACACCTTC,CASSDGQGYGYTF
TRBV11-1,many,NA,TRBJ2-7,TGTGCCAGCAATGGAATGGGCAGTGGGGAGCAGTACTTC,CASNGMGSGEQYF
TRBV7-8,many,TRBD2,TRBJ2-1,TGTGCCAGCAGCTTACTTGGCGGGAGTGTCGATGAGCAGTTCTTC,CASSLLGGSVDEQFF
TRBV28,many,NA,TRBJ1-2,TGTGCCAGCAGTCGCTATGGCTACACCTTC,CASSRYGYTF
TRBV12-3/TRBV12-4,NA,NA,TRBJ1-5,TGTGCCAGCAGTTTCTCGGCCGGGGATCAGCCCCAGCATTTT,CASSFSAGDQPQHF
TRBV20-1,many,NA,TRBJ2-7,TGCAGTGCTAGTATTCTGTCGTGGGGTTCCTACGAGCAGTACTTC,CSASILSWGSYEQYF
TRBV18,many,NA,TRBJ2-2,TGTGCCAGCTCAACCAGGAGCACCGGGGAGCTGTTTTTT,CASSTRSTGELFF
TRBV7-9,many,NA,TRBJ2-7,TGTGCCAGCAGTCAAACAGGGAACGAGCAGTACTTC,CASSQTGNEQYF
TRBV9,few,NA,TRBJ2-3,TGTGCCAGCAACCCTAGCGAGAGCACAGATACGCAGTATTTT,CASNPSESTDTQYF
TRBV6-1,many,NA,TRBJ2-5,TGTGCCAGCAGTGAAGAAAGGGTCAGCGGGGAGACCCAGTACTTC,CASSEERVSGETQYF
TRBV28,many,TRBD1,TRBJ1-2,TGTGCCAGCAGTTTCCGGGGACAGGGTATGATATCGGACACCTTC,CASSFRGQGMISDTF
TRBV5-1,few,TRBD1,TRBJ1-1,TGCGCCAGCAGCTTATATCACAGGGGAAACACTGAAGCTTTCTTT,CASSLYHRGNTEAFF
TRBV7-2,many,TRBD2,TRBJ2-3,TGTGCCAGCAGCTTAGCACTAGCGGGAGTTAAGGGAGATACGCAGTATTTT,CASSLALAGVKGDTQYF
TRBV20-1,many,TRBD2,TRBJ2-7,TGCAGTGCCACCTATAGCGGGAGGGCAGGTTACGAGCAGTACTTC,CSATYSGRAGYEQYF
TRBV6-2/TRBV6-3,many,TRBD2,TRBJ2-3,TGTGCCAGCATCGACCTAGCGGGAGGGCCTGCAGATACGCAGTATTTT,CASIDLAGGPADTQYF
TRBV6-5,many,TRBD2,TRBJ2-7,TGTGCCAGCAGTTTGGGACTAGCGGGAGGAAACGAGCAGTACTTC,CASSLGLAGGNEQYF
TRBV12-3/TRBV12-4,NA,NA,TRBJ1-2,TGTGCCAGCAGTTTAAAGGGACCTATGGGTGGCTACACCTTC,CASSLKGPMGGYTF
TRBV6-1,few,NA,TRBJ1-2,TGTGCCAGCACCTCAGGGAGGGATAACTATGGCTACACCTTC,CASTSGRDNYGYTF
TRBV6-1,many,TRBD2,TRBJ2-3,TGTGCCAGCAGTGGACTAGCGGGAGGGGGAGGTACGCAGTATTTT,CASSGLAGGGGTQYF
TRBV19,many,NA,TRBJ2-6,TGTGCCAGTAAGGGTGCGTTAAGGGGTGATGGGGCCAACGTCCTGACTTTC,CASKGALRGDGANVLTF
TRBV11-2,few,NA,TRBJ2-3,TGTGCCAGCAGCTTAGTCCGACGCAACACAGATACGCAGTATTTT,CASSLVRRNTDTQYF
TRBV6-1,many,NA,TRBJ2-1,TGTGCCAGCAGGCAGTGGGACGGGCGCTCCTACAATGAGCAGTTCTTC,CASRQWDGRSYNEQFF
TRBV27,few,NA,TRBJ2-1,TGTGCCAGCAGTTTTAACGGGCACAATGAGCAGTTCTTC,CASSFNGHNEQFF
TRBV11-1,many,NA,TRBJ1-2,TGTGCCAGCAGCTTACAGGGAGTAGGCGGCTACACCTTC,CASSLQGVGGYTF
TRBV24-1,many,NA,TRBJ2-2,TGTGCCACCAGTGATTGGTCGACATCGGTAGCCGGGGAGCTGTTTTTT,CATSDWSTSVAGELFF
TRBV27,NA,TRBD2,TRBJ2-1,TGTGCCAGCAGTTACCTAGCGGGAGGCTCCTACAATGAGCAGTTCTTC,CASSYLAGGSYNEQFF
TRBV5-1,many,NA,TRBJ2-7,TGCGCCAGCAGAGTGTCTTCAGGCCAAACCTACGAGCAGTACTTC,CASRVSSGQTYEQYF
TRBV2,NA,TRBD2,TRBJ2-3,TGTGCCAGTAAAGCGGGAGCGGTGGGCACAGATACGCAGTATTTT,CASKAGAVGTDTQYF
TRBV12-3/TRBV12-4,NA,NA,TRBJ1-3,TGTGCCAGCAGGCAGGGCGCTGGAAACACCATATATTTT,CASRQGAGNTIYF
TRBV12-3/TRBV12-4,NA,NA,TRBJ2-1,TGTGCCAGCAGCCCAATCACTCCGGGCCTAGATCCCCCCCAGTTCTTC,CASSPITPGLDPPQFF
TRBV5-4,NA,NA,TRBJ2-2,TGTGCCAGCAGCTTACAGGCGGAGAGGAACGGGGAGCTGTTTTTT,CASSLQAERNGELFF
TRBV18,few,NA,TRBJ2-7,TGTGCCAGCTCACCACTCGGGACGACCTACGAGCAGTACTTC,CASSPLGTTYEQYF
TRBV28,few,NA,TRBJ1-1,TGTGCCAGCAGTACTGGGGAGCCCGGAGCCACTGAAGCTTTCTTT,CASSTGEPGATEAFF
TRBV15,many,TRBD2,TRBJ2-3,TGTGCCACCAGCAGAGATCAACTAGCGGGAGCCGACACAGATACGCAGTATTTT,CATSRDQLAGADTDTQYF
TRBV20-1,many,TRBD2,TRBJ2-5,TGCAGTGCTAGCGGGCGGGGGTCCAACCAAGAGACCCAGTACTTC,CSASGRGSNQETQYF
TRBV7-9,many,NA,TRBJ2-7,TGTGCCAGCAGCCCAGGGGGGACTACCTACGAGCAGTACTTC,CASSPGGTTYEQYF
TRBV7-2,few,NA,TRBJ2-5,TGTGCCAGCAGCTTCGGTTCTCGAGAGACCCAGTACTTC,CASSFGSRETQYF
TRBV7-9,many,TRBD2,TRBJ2-5,TGTGCCGCCCGACTAGCGGTACAAGAGACCCAGTACTTC,CAARLAVQETQYF
TRBV3-1,NA,TRBD2,TRBJ2-7,TGTGCCAGCAGCCAATCCCGGACTAGCGGGGTTTCCTACGAGCAGTACTTC,CASSQSRTSGVSYEQYF
TRBV18,few,NA,TRBJ1-1,TGTGCCAGCTCACCCGAAGTCGGGGTTGAAGCTTTCTTT,CASSPEVGVEAFF
TRBV3-1,many,NA,TRBJ1-4,TGTGCCAGCAGCCAAGCGGGACCGATTAATGAAAAACTGTTTTTT,CASSQAGPINEKLFF
TRBV12-3/TRBV12-4,NA,NA,TRBJ1-2,TGTGCCAGCAGTTTAGTAAGACAGAGTGGCTACACCTTC,CASSLVRQSGYTF
TRBV30,NA,TRBD1,TRBJ2-4,TGTGCCTGGAGAGAACAGGGGAAAAACATTCAGTACTTC,CAWREQGKNIQYF
TRBV9,NA,TRBD2,TRBJ2-1,TGTGCCAGCAGCCGTTCCACTAGCGCGATTAGCTCCTACAATGAGCAGTTCTTC,CASSRSTSAISSYNEQFF
TRBV15,many,NA,TRBJ1-1,TGTGCCACCAGCAGAGATTCGGTGAGCACTGAAGCTTTCTTT,CATSRDSVSTEAFF
TRBV20-1,many,TRBD1,TRBJ2-7,TGCAGTGCTAGAACAGGGGTCGAGCAGTACTTC,CSARTGVEQYF
TRBV7-3,few,TRBD2,TRBJ2-1,TGTGCCAGCAGCTTGGCCGGAACCTACCTAGCGGGAGTTGAGCAGTTCTTC,CASSLAGTYLAGVEQFF
TRBV12-3/TRBV12-4,NA,NA,TRBJ1-5,TGTGCCAGCAGTTTTATAGAGGATCAGCCCCAGCATTTT,CASSFIEDQPQHF
TRBV7-9,NA,TRBD2,TRBJ2-1,TGTGCCAGCAGCTTAGCACTAGCGGGAGAACCCAATGAGCAGTTCTTC,CASSLALAGEPNEQFF
TRBV9,NA,NA,TRBJ1-3,TGTGCCAGCAGCGCCCTCAGCTCTGGAAACACCATATATTTT,CASSALSSGNTIYF
TRBV6-1,many,NA,TRBJ2-1,TGTGCCAGCAGTGAAGCCGGACGGACCAGTAGGCTGTTCTTC,CASSEAGRTSRLFF
TRBV12-3/TRBV12-4,many,NA,TRBJ1-1,TGTGCCAGCAGTTTCAGCGAAGTTGAAGCTTTCTTT,CASSFSEVEAFF